The following is a T cell receptor beta chain sequence with its context. The antigen remains unidentified. TCRB immunosequencing input was roughly 500 nanograms of biopsy DNA per sample. Profiling relied on immunoSEQ multiplex PCR, and the TCRdb table lists in-frame clones only, not all of them. This repertoire shows approximately 5,700 clones, roughly 80% found once; its top ten account for around 14%. V gave up 2 bases and J gave up 6 bases, with 8 bases separating them. Germline CDR1 and CDR2: LGHNA and YSLEER. The CDR3 has 13 residues. The record originates from a study of T cell repertoires in ileal Crohn's disease. Study background: Surgery for a complication: stricturing in around 60%, penetrating in roughly 40%. Study results and limitations: Every patient over 26.8% clonality showed endoscopic recurrence. Mucosal expansions were suggested to be mainly CD8 T cells.

V gene TRBV4-3 combines with J gene TRBJ2-1; D is possibly TRBD1 (5 bases). The clonotype was recovered from an adult with Crohn's disease. The material sequenced was ileal tissue. The CDR3 protein is CASSQIRGNEQFF. Written as DNA, the CDR3 is TGCGCCAGCAGCCAAATAAGGGGCAATGAGCAGTTCTTC.